This T cell receptor beta chain was found in a study of CD8 T cells in ankylosing spondylitis. TCRdb analysed the 5' RACE reads with MiXCR anew, one entry per CDR3 protein. This sample carries around 230,000 distinct CDR3 sequences, 8.2% of them seen once, and the ten largest clones take around 4.8%. Study results and caveats: CD8+ by phenotype, disease-linked clones were relatively rare in peripheral blood.

This CDR3 has 12 residues. Between the trimmed V and J ends, which lost 6 bases and 4 bases, there was a span of 11 bases. Germline CDR1 and CDR2: DFQATT and SNEGSKA (reference sequence). This clonotype has at least ten counts. Its cognate antigen is unknown. The chain has TRBV20-1 and TRBJ2-3; D remains unclear. The sequence derives from a female donor with ankylosing spondylitis or in good health (not recorded which). The sequencing sample was made of blood, either unsorted or a sorted T cell fraction (not recorded which). CDR3 sequence (DNA): TGCAGTGCCCAGAATTGGGCAGATACGCAGTATTTT. Protein product: CSAQNWADTQYF.